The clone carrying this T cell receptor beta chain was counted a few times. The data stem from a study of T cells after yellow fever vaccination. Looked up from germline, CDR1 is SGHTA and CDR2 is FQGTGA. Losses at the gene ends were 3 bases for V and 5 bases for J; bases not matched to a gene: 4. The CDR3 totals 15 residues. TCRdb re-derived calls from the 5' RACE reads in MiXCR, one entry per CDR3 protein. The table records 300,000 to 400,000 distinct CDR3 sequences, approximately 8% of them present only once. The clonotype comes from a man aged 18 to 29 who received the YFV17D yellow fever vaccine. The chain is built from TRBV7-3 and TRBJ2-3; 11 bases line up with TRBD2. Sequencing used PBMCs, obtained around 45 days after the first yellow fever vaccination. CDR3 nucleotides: TGTGCCAGCAGCTTTACTAGCGGGGGTGGAGATACGCAGTATTTT. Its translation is CASSFTSGGGDTQYF. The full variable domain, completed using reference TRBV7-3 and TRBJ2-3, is GAGVSQTPSNKVTEKGKYVELRCDPISGHTALYWYRQSLGQGPEFLIYFQGTGAADDSGLPNDRFFAVRPEGSVSTLKIQRTERGDSAVYLCASSFTSGGGDTQYFGPGTRLTVL.